This TCR beta chain is drawn from a study of cytomegalovirus exposure and HLA in healthy donors. Study findings and constraints: Indistinguishable V segments, including TRBV6-2 and TRBV6-3, were excluded. Near-uniform donor sequencing depth was presumed by presence/absence analyses.

CDR1 and CDR2 from the germline V gene are SGDLS and YYNGEE. V lost 4 bases, J lost 1 base, and 4 bases stayed unmatched. There are 14 residues in the CDR3. To note about this clone: Its specificity is not known.

Use of 60 Vbeta and 13 Jbeta primers characterized the PCR. Original analysis: Tens of millions of unique TCR beta chains, roughly 12 million shared, were counted in a later analysis. The data were produced by immunoSEQ multiplex PCR, yet TCRdb's version contains in-frame clones alone and is incomplete. V and J calls and clone size are those listed in that table; D and trimming were worked out from the DNA. The top ten hold less than 3.5% of the sample, which has around 140,000 clones, around 80% seen once. The TCR sequence derives from a woman aged 25 to 45 in good health and CMV-seronegative. The V gene is TRBV9, the J gene TRBJ1-1, with 7 positions matching TRBD1. The material sequenced was PBMCs. CDR3 in DNA: TGTGCCAGCAGCTCGGGACAGTCGAACACTGAAGCTTTCTTT. Translated: CASSSGQSNTEAFF.